Sequencing of this TCR beta chain was carried out in a study of identical twins. Germline V CDR1 and CDR2: ENHRY, SYGVKD. The CDR3 is 17 amino acids. The V and J ends lost 0 bases and 2 bases, in that order; junction bases with no gene match: 6. Overall study results and limits: The more abundant beta clonotypes in cord blood had fewer insertions, and memory repertoires did not show this. Less excess twin sharing appeared in beta out-of-frame sequences. Out-of-frame alpha sequences shared by twins were enriched for low generation probability.

This clonotype came up many times. Its antigen is currently unknown. A universal primer site was incorporated via template switching, and the cDNA contained unique molecular identifiers. MiXCR was run by TCRdb on the 5' RACE reads, yielding one entry per CDR3 protein. This table has around 670,000 distinct CDR3 sequences, around 6% appearing once. V gene TRBV10-3 combines with J gene TRBJ2-1, with 8 nucleotides matching TRBD2. The sample taken for sequencing was naive T cells sorted from blood. The clonotype originates from a man younger than 35 in good health. CDR3 sequence (DNA): TGTGCCATCAGTGAGTCGACGGGACTAGGGGCCTACAATGAGCAGTTCTTC. Its translation: CAISESTGLGAYNEQFF.